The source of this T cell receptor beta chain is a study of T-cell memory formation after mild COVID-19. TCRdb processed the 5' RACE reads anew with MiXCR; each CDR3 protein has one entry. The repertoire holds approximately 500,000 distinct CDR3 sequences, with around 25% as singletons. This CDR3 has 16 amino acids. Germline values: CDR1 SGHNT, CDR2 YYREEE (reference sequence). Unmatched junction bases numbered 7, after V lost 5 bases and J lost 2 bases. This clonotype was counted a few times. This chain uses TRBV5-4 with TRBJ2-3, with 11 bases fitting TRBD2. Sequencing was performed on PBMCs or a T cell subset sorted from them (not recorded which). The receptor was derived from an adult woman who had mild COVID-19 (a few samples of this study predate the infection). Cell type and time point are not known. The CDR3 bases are TGTGCCAGCAGACTCCTACTAGCGGGAGACACAGATACGCAGTATTTT. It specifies CASRLLLAGDTDTQYF.